This T cell receptor beta chain came from a study of cytomegalovirus exposure and HLA in healthy donors. Across the whole study: There were 117 million unique TCR beta sequences, drawn from around 180 million T cells, in an earlier analysis.

60 Vbeta and 13 Jbeta primers were used in PCR. Assay: immunoSEQ multiplex PCR; the TCRdb copy retains only in-frame clones and omits some. The data show roughly 120,000 clones, about three quarters seen once. Points from the study as a whole: It was reported that TCR beta sequences correctly inferred the HLA-A and HLA-B alleles for most subjects. Indistinguishable V segments such as TRBV6-2 and TRBV6-3 were excluded.

A remark on this clone: Antigen unknown.

Trimming removed 1 base from V and 5 bases from J, with 9 bases in between. The CDR3 is made up of 14 amino acids. The germline CDR1 and CDR2 sequences are MNHNS and SASEGT. This receptor was identified in a human donor in good health. The sequenced material came from PBMCs. The chain has TRBV6-1 and TRBJ2-1; D is perhaps TRBD2 (5 bases). The CDR3 spells CASSEVGKDNEQFF. CDR3 bases: TGTGCCAGCAGTGAAGTCGGGAAGGACAATGAGCAGTTCTTC.